This T cell receptor (beta chain) was identified during a study of blood T cell repertoires in COVID-19 (dated by TCRdb to the early 2020s). The study in broad terms: Samples covering the acute and convalescent phases of COVID-19 were provided by collaborators in the United States, Italy and Spain. Where HLA class I and class II types were available, the types were taken from metadata supplied by the sample provider, not from assay-based typing. The sample metadata nearly always contained a de-identified subject ID, COVID-19 status, age in years and sex. The prospective study material was composed of cDNA or gDNA derived from T cells, B-cell-depleted T cells, or PBMCs. Deeply sampled blood TCRbeta repertoires from subjects exposed to, actively infected with, or recovered from COVID-19 were included in the dataset. Samples were obtained from the ongoing ImmuneRACE study (first 160 participants) and from over 1,000 subjects provided by 6 global collaborators. A freely available public database, intended as a resource for researchers studying the immune response to SARS-CoV-2, is where the repertoires were released. What the study reported, not specific to this receptor: Clinical and demographic metadata were provided uncurated, with the amount varying by source and participant.

Samples from volunteer blood donors who had recovered from COVID-19 were contributed by a second Seattle source. The collaborating institutions used their own protocols to collect whole blood in K2EDTA tubes. For TCRbeta analysis, collaborator samples were shipped as frozen whole blood, as isolated PBMCs, or as DNA extracted from either sample type. As concerns this clone: Its antigen is not yet known. No much larger clone is present one base from it, and per-base qualities are unavailable.

Ends trimmed: V by 4 bases, J by 3 bases; bases unmatched to a gene: 4. The CDR3 covers 15 residues, taking in both the cysteine and the phenylalanine. Just the 45-base CDR3 DNA is kept, in frame starting at base 1. The germline V gene specifies SGHRS as CDR1 and YFSETQ as CDR2. TCRbeta CDR3 regions were amplified from genomic DNA by means of the immunoSEQ Assay, a bias-controlled multiplex PCR. As for how the authors treated the data: The number of nucleated cells in each sample was estimated from the amplification of reference gene primers within the assay. Sequence reads were collapsed and filtered to measure the absolute abundance of every unique TCRbeta CDR3 rearrangement. For each sample, productive Simpson clonality was calculated as the square root of Simpson's diversity index over productive rearrangements. In its TCRdb copy, this immuneACCESS table keeps in-frame sequences only and misses some clones. Where compared with another copy, unresolved V genes explain less than half of these, and the others have no known cause. That table furnishes V, J and clone size, whereas the DNA furnished D and trimming. The sample records approximately 220,000 clones, approximately 90% of which are singletons. The top ten clones comprise roughly 6.2% of the sample.

The sequence links TRBV5-1 to TRBJ1-5, with TRBD1 matching 10 junction bases. Sequenced input: peripheral blood. The origin of this receptor is a man in his sixties who had recovered from COVID-19. CDR3 loop: CASSRDRGDNQPQHF. At the DNA level, the sequence is TGCGCCAGCAGCAGGGACAGGGGAGACAATCAGCCCCAGCATTTT.